Each of the 8 T cell receptor beta chains below was sequenced from the same sample in a study of siplizumab effects on memory and regulatory T cells. Generated by immunoSEQ multiplex PCR, the TCRdb table keeps only in-frame clones and is missing some. The data contain approximately 100,000 clones, 92% of them seen just once; the ten biggest clones take up about 0.7%. The source material was Tregs sorted from blood. These receptors all come from a human donor in good health.

J is TRBJ1-5 and V is TRBV19; D uncertain. Between the trimmed V and J ends, which lost 5 bases and 4 bases, there was a span of 9 bases. Germline lookup yields CDR1 LNHDA and CDR2 SQIVND (reference sequence). CDR3 length: 13 residues. The CDR3 protein is CASSDRQNQPQHF. In DNA form, the CDR3 reads TGTGCCAGTAGTGATAGGCAAAATCAGCCCCAGCATTTT. The full variable domain, rest sourced from reference TRBV19 and TRBJ1-5, is DGGITQSPKYLFRKEGQNVTLSCEQNLNHDAMYWYRQDPGQGLRLIYYSQIVNDFQKGDIAEGYSVSREKKESFPLTVTSAQKNPTAFYLCASSDRQNQPQHFGDGTRLSIL.

The chain is built from TRBV9 and TRBJ2-3; D not resolved. This CDR3 spans 13 amino acids. CDR1 SGDLS and CDR2 YYNGEE come from the germline V gene. V lost 4 bases and J 0 bases, leaving 6 bases between the germline ends. Here the CDR3 reads CASSKDSTDTQYF. CDR3 nucleotides: TGTGCCAGCAGCAAGGACAGCACAGATACGCAGTATTTT.

The chain has TRBV5-1 and TRBJ2-1; tentatively, D is TRBD1 (6 bases). This CDR3 is 12 amino acids long. The V end lost 4 bases, the J end lost 7 bases, and 9 bases lay between the germline ends. Germline CDR1 is SGHRS and CDR2 is YFSETQ. CDR3 DNA sequence: TGCGCCAGCAGCGTACAGGGTAATGAGCAGTTCTTC. Translating it yields CASSVQGNEQFF.

The chain is built from TRBV5-4 and TRBJ1-1; D gene uncertain. Deletions cut 5 bases from V and 1 base from J, with 21 bases between. The CDR3 spans 17 residues. Germline-derived CDR1 and CDR2 are SGHNT and YYREEE (reference sequence). CDR3 residues: CASSSTVGPPRNTEAFF. CDR3 DNA sequence: TGTGCCAGCAGTTCTACAGTTGGGCCCCCACGGAACACTGAAGCTTTCTTT.

The gene calls are TRBV6-5 and TRBJ2-7, with D possibly called TRBD1 or TRBD2 (6 bases each). The CDR3 is 13 amino acids. CDR1 and CDR2 from the germline V gene are MNHEY and SVGAGI. The V and J ends lost 6 bases and 3 bases respectively, with 12 bases between them. The CDR3 bases are TGTGCCAGCAGCCGCGGGACAATCTACGAGCAGTACTTC. Its protein is CASSRGTIYEQYF.

In its sample, this clone was seen once. The rearrangement joins TRBV11-2 to TRBJ2-5, with TRBD2 as a possible D gene (6 bases). Germline V lookup: CDR1 SGHAT, CDR2 FQNNGV. V lost 0 bases, J lost 6 bases, and 11 bases lay in between. The CDR3 sequence is 14 residues long. CDR3 protein: CASSLDHGLKTQYF. Here the CDR3 DNA reads TGTGCCAGCAGCTTAGATCATGGACTAAAGACCCAGTACTTC.

The chain links TRBV5-1 to TRBJ1-1, with 8 bases lining up with TRBD1. Trimming at V came to 3 bases and at J to 5 bases, leaving 6 bases not matched to a gene. There are 14 residues in the CDR3. The germline V gene encodes CDR1 SGHRS and CDR2 YFSETQ. The CDR3 is CASSSDRVYTEAFF. The DNA of the CDR3 is TGCGCCAGCAGCTCGGACAGGGTCTATACTGAAGCTTTCTTT.

Here the CDR3 reads CSRLGVSEQYF. In nucleotides, the CDR3 is TGCAGTCGACTAGGGGTGTCCGAGCAGTACTTC. This chain uses TRBV20-1 with TRBJ2-7; D perhaps matches TRBD2 (6 bases). Germline values: CDR1 DFQATT, CDR2 SNEGSKA (reference sequence). Deletions cut 8 bases from V and 6 bases from J, with 14 bases between. There are 11 residues in the CDR3.